Given below is one TCR beta chain in context. This entry is derived from a study of blood T cell repertoires in COVID-19. Across the study: T cells, B-cell-depleted T cells, or PBMCs provided the cDNA or gDNA that served as material.

Measured with immunoSEQ multiplex PCR; TCRdb has only the in-frame clones, and not every one. The sample records about 38,000 clones, about 76% being singletons. The trim removed 5 bases at V and 0 bases at J, leaving 8 bases unmatched. The CDR3 loop spans 16 amino acids. Germline CDR1 reads KGHSH; CDR2 reads LQKENI. The sample taken for sequencing was peripheral blood. The TCR sequence derives from a man aged 65 to 79 with COVID-19, enrolled during active disease. The rearrangement links TRBV18 to TRBJ1-1, with TRBD1 matching over 8 bases. The CDR3 sequence is CASSKGQGRLNTEAFF. The CDR3 nucleotides read TGTGCCAGCTCAAAAGGACAGGGAAGATTGAACACTGAAGCTTTCTTT.